The entry that follows covers one T cell receptor (beta chain) sequence. This specimen comes from a study of identical twins. One entry per CDR3 protein, called by TCRdb with MiXCR from the 5' RACE reads. Of roughly 700,000 distinct CDR3 sequences listed, around 8.6% were seen once; the top ten hold approximately 0.96%. This CDR3 contains 16 residues. From germline, CDR1 is SGHTS and CDR2 YDEGEE. V shed 4 bases and J shed 1 base, with 17 bases lying between them. These same data were also listed under a study on yellow fever vaccine responses in identical twins.

Sequenced: PBMCs. This receptor was obtained from a woman between 18 and 29 years old in good health. The V call is TRBV5-8, the J call TRBJ2-5, with a possible D match to TRBD2 (5 bases). The DNA for the CDR3 is TGTGCCAGCAGCGAACGAGGCGGGTCAGGCCAAGAGACCCAGTACTTC. Protein product: CASSERGGSGQETQYF.